Each of the 30 T cell receptor beta chains below was sequenced from the same sample in a study of T cells in Graves' hyperthyroidism and ophthalmopathy. Amplified TCR beta CDR3 regions derived from RNA transcripts. In the first-round RT-PCR of the TCR CDR3, the HTBI primer set was used. TCRdb independently ran MiXCR on the multiplex PCR reads; one entry per CDR3 protein. The table includes some 740,000 distinct CDR3 sequences, about 15% detected once. Sequencing was carried out using blood. The receptors stem from a woman younger than 35 with Graves' hyperthyroidism.

This clonotype was recorded at least ten times. This chain joins TRBV28 and TRBJ1-1; D is perhaps TRBD1 (5 bases). Germline-derived CDR1 and CDR2 are MDHEN and SYDVKM. Trimming stripped 3 bases from V and 1 base from J, with 9 bases between. This CDR3 comprises 14 residues. Written as DNA, the CDR3 is TGTGCCAGCAGTTTTTCAGGGACGAACACTGAAGCTTTCTTT. Protein product: CASSFSGTNTEAFF.

This clonotype has a count of ten or more. V usage is TRBV4-1 and J usage is TRBJ1-5, with TRBD1 matching 9 bases. CDR1 is MGHRA and CDR2 is YSYEKL in the germline V gene. V lost 1 base to trimming and J lost 7 bases; unmatched junction nucleotides: 11. The CDR3 runs to 17 residues. CDR3 bases: TGCGCCAGCAGCCAAGTTCCCCCGGGACAGGGAAGACAGCCCCAGCATTTT. It codes for CASSQVPPGQGRQPQHF.

V is TRBV7-3 and J is TRBJ2-3, with 14 bases matching TRBD2. The germline V gene has CDR1 SGHTA and CDR2 FQGTGA. V was pared by 1 base and J by 4 bases, with 1 base of the junction left unmatched. The CDR3 covers 16 residues. The CDR3 here is CASSLKGLAGADTQYF. CDR3 DNA sequence: TGTGCCAGCAGCTTAAAGGGACTAGCGGGAGCAGATACGCAGTATTTT.

This clonotype was found a few times. The gene calls are TRBV7-9 and TRBJ1-2; D is uncertain. CDR3 length: 15 amino acids. With 2 bases removed from V and 2 bases from J, the gap between germline ends came to 12 bases. Per germline, CDR1 SEHNR and CDR2 FQNEAQ (reference sequence). CDR3 sequence reads: CASSLTAQQNYGYTF. The CDR3, as DNA: TGTGCCAGCAGCTTAACCGCACAGCAAAACTATGGCTACACCTTC.

In its sample, this clonotype was seen many times. The CDR3 is CASSDESTDTQYF. The CDR3 DNA is TGTGCCAGCAGTGACGAGAGCACAGATACGCAGTATTTT. This chain links TRBV2 with TRBJ2-3; D is unresolved. Germline V gives CDR1 SNHLY, CDR2 FYNNEI. Trimming removed 3 bases from V and 0 bases from J, with 4 bases in between. The CDR3 is 13 residues long.

The V gene is TRBV3-1, the J gene TRBJ1-1, with a possible D match to TRBD1 (6 bases). V was trimmed by 3 bases and J by 6 bases, leaving 11 bases between them. The CDR3 is made up of 13 amino acids. Germline assignment: CDR1 LGHDT and CDR2 YNNKEL (reference sequence). CDR3 amino acids: CASSHLQGSEAFF. CDR3 nucleotides: TGTGCCAGCAGCCATCTCCAGGGGTCTGAAGCTTTCTTT.

This clonotype was seen more than once but under ten times. V and J are TRBV7-9 and TRBJ2-7; 9 nucleotides match TRBD2. CDR3 length: 16 residues. Per germline, CDR1 SEHNR and CDR2 FQNEAQ (reference sequence). V lost 6 bases and J lost 6; bases outside the gene matches: 15. CDR3 in amino acids: CASSTWGGTSLAEQYF. The CDR3 nucleotides are TGTGCCAGCAGTACCTGGGGGGGGACTAGCTTAGCCGAGCAGTACTTC.

The chain combines TRBV7-8 with TRBJ1-1, with D unclear. With 5 bases removed from V and 1 base from J, the gap between germline ends came to 14 bases. From germline, CDR1 is SGHVS and CDR2 FQNEAQ. CDR3 length equals 15 residues. CDR3 in DNA: TGTGCCAGCAGCCCGCCCCGGGTTTGGAACACTGAAGCTTTCTTT. This sequence encodes CASSPPRVWNTEAFF.

This clonotype was picked up many times. The genes are TRBV12-3 or TRBV12-4 and TRBJ1-6, with TRBD1 matching over 9 bases. Unmatched junction bases numbered 6, after V lost 6 bases and J lost 9 bases. The CDR3 consists of 14 residues. CDR3 residues: CASRGQGSTSPLHF. The CDR3 nucleotides are TGTGCCAGCAGGGGACAGGGCTCCACTTCACCCCTCCACTTT.

There are a few counts of this clonotype. The chain links TRBV24-1 to TRBJ1-5; D is uncertain. Trimming shortened V by 0 bases and J by 1 base, and 3 bases separated the two germline ends. This CDR3 is 14 amino acids long. Germline CDR1 is KGHDR and CDR2 is SFDVKD. The CDR3 here is CATSDLYSNQPQHF. CDR3 sequence (DNA): TGTGCCACCAGTGATTTGTACAGCAATCAGCCCCAGCATTTT.

This clonotype was found a few times. V and J are TRBV9 and TRBJ2-6; D not resolved. The V gene lost 0 bases and the J gene lost 3 bases, with 10 bases spanning the gap. CDR3 length: 16 residues. The germline V gene has CDR1 SGDLS and CDR2 YYNGEE. CDR3 coding DNA: TGTGCCAGCAGCGTAGTTCCTGTCGGTGGGGCCAACGTCCTGACTTTC. Translation gives CASSVVPVGGANVLTF.

In this sample, this clonotype turned up a few times. The chain links TRBV20-1 to TRBJ2-1; TRBD2 aligns across 11 bases. The CDR3 has 15 amino acids. The trim removed 5 bases at V and 6 bases at J, leaving 9 bases unmatched. From germline, CDR1 is DFQATT and CDR2 SNEGSKA (reference sequence). CDR3 loop: CSAGDSGRAVNEQFF. In DNA, the CDR3 is TGCAGTGCTGGGGATAGCGGGAGGGCGGTCAATGAGCAGTTCTTC.

V and J are TRBV12-3 or TRBV12-4 and TRBJ1-2; 9 positions agree with TRBD1. This CDR3 is 14 amino acids long. The V and J ends lost 5 bases and 3 bases, in that order; junction bases with no gene match: 4. CDR3 bases: TGTGCCAGCAGTACCCGGGACAGGGACTATGGCTACACCTTC. Protein: CASSTRDRDYGYTF.

This clonotype was found many times. CDR3 sequence reads: CASSDRGQETQYF. Here the CDR3 DNA reads TGTGCCAGCAGCGACCGGGGTCAAGAGACCCAGTACTTC. J is TRBJ2-5 and V is TRBV11-3, with a weak D call TRBD2 (5 bases). The CDR3 spans 13 residues. Germline V gene lookup returns CDR1 SGHNT and CDR2 YENEEA. Trimming cost V 5 bases and J 2 bases, with 9 bases left between them.

This clonotype turned up a few times. Being one base from a much bigger clone, this may be a read error. The rearrangement links TRBV7-9 to TRBJ2-5; TRBD1 agrees at 7 bases. The CDR3 length is 14 residues. Germline V lookup: CDR1 SEHNR, CDR2 FQNEAQ (reference sequence). The CDR3 is CANSLHRGGETQYF. The CDR3 nucleotides are TGTGCCAACAGCTTGCACAGGGGTGGAGAGACCCAGTACTTC.

This clonotype was observed at least ten times. This chain joins TRBV7-9 and TRBJ2-7; no clear D. Trimming removed 5 bases from V and 2 bases from J, with 13 bases in between. The CDR3 totals 14 residues. CDR1 is SEHNR, CDR2 FQNEAQ, per germline (reference sequence). CDR3 sequence (DNA): TGTGCCAGCAGCCTCATTGACTTCGCCTACGAGCAGTACTTC. Its protein product is CASSLIDFAYEQYF.

The chain has TRBV2 and TRBJ2-3; TRBD2 matches at 12 bases. The length of the CDR3 is 18 residues. With 10 bases clipped from V and 3 bases from J, the junction kept 17 bases outside the gene matches. Germline V gene data show CDR1 as SNHLY and CDR2 as FYNNEI. This chain's CDR3 is CATNHRVGLAGTTDTQYF. Here the CDR3 DNA reads TGTGCCACGAATCACAGGGTAGGACTAGCGGGGACTACAGATACGCAGTATTTT.

This clonotype was counted ten times or more. V is TRBV5-1 and J is TRBJ1-5; no firm D call. Trimming shortened V by 4 bases and J by 2 bases, and 7 bases separated the two germline ends. Germline-derived CDR1 and CDR2 are SGHRS and YFSETQ. This CDR3 spans 13 amino acids. CDR3 DNA: TGCGCCAGCAGCCCCGTGGGCAATCAGCCCCAGCATTTT. Its translation is CASSPVGNQPQHF.

This clonotype was counted a few times. The chain links TRBV20-1 to TRBJ1-1; D is unclear. The length of the CDR3 is 15 residues. The ends were cut back, 0 bases at V and 1 base at J, with 12 bases in the middle. Looked up from germline, CDR1 is DFQATT and CDR2 is SNEGSKA (reference sequence). DNA of the CDR3: TGCAGTGCTAGAGATGACGGAGGTCAGAACACTGAAGCTTTCTTT. Translating gives CSARDDGGQNTEAFF.

The rearrangement uses TRBV9 and TRBJ2-5; TRBD2 agrees at 9 bases. The germline CDR1 and CDR2 sequences are SGDLS and YYNGEE. V lost 4 bases, J lost 4 bases, and 11 bases stayed unmatched. The CDR3 covers 16 residues. The CDR3 sequence: CASSPRGSGSTETQYF. The CDR3 DNA is TGTGCCAGCAGCCCTAGGGGTAGCGGGAGCACAGAGACCCAGTACTTC.

The chain is built from TRBV19 and TRBJ2-7; weak D call: TRBD2 (5 bases). This CDR3 has 13 residues. V lost 3 bases and J lost 6, with 12 bases in between. Germline CDR1 LNHDA, CDR2 SQIVND (reference sequence). CDR3 coding DNA: TGTGCCAGTAGTATGTTCCGGGGATCCGAGCAGTACTTC. Amino acid sequence: CASSMFRGSEQYF.

This clonotype came up many times. The chain couples TRBV9 to TRBJ2-3; D possibly uses TRBD1 or TRBD2 (5 bases each). Looked up from germline, CDR1 is SGDLS and CDR2 is YYNGEE. The CDR3 consists of 17 residues. The V end was cut by 3 bases, the J end by 2 bases, with 19 bases between. The CDR3 region has the DNA TGTGCCAGCAGCGCAGGCGAAGGGACCGGGTTCACAGATACGCAGTATTTT. It is translated as CASSAGEGTGFTDTQYF.

This clonotype was recorded a few times. The rearrangement joins TRBV20-1 to TRBJ2-7; the match to TRBD2 covers 10 bases. The CDR3 sequence is 14 residues long. The J segment lost 5 bases and the V segment lost 4 bases, leaving 8 bases of the junction unmatched. The germline gives CDR1 DFQATT, CDR2 SNEGSKA (reference sequence). The DNA of the CDR3 is TGCAGTGCTATAGTACCGGGACTAGCGAACGAGCAGTACTTC. This encodes CSAIVPGLANEQYF.

V and J are TRBV4-2 and TRBJ1-2; the D is unclear. Trimming left V 3 bases short and J 8 bases short, with 19 bases between. Germline lookup yields CDR1 LGHNA and CDR2 YNFKEQ. The length of the CDR3 is 15 residues. This chain's CDR3 is CASSQAATRVGGYTF. The CDR3, as DNA: TGTGCCAGCAGCCAGGCCGCAACTAGGGTTGGGGGCTACACCTTC.

Only a few counts were recorded for this clonotype. This rearrangement joins TRBV20-1 to TRBJ2-7; D might be TRBD1 (7 bases). V shed 6 bases and J shed 7 bases, with 13 bases lying between them. Germline assignment: CDR1 DFQATT and CDR2 SNEGSKA (reference sequence). This CDR3 is 11 amino acids long. CDR3 residues: CSARDRGEQYF. CDR3 in DNA: TGCAGTGCGCGGGACAGAGGGGAGCAGTACTTC.

J is TRBJ2-1 and V is TRBV6-2 or TRBV6-3, with 9 bases matching TRBD1. Germline values: CDR1 MNHEY, CDR2 SVGEGT. This CDR3 has 15 residues. The J segment lost 6 bases and the V segment lost 5 bases, leaving 8 bases of the junction unmatched. The CDR3 loop is CASSGRDRAINEQFF. CDR3 DNA: TGTGCCAGCAGTGGCCGGGACAGGGCAATCAATGAGCAGTTCTTC.

The rearrangement uses TRBV7-9 and TRBJ2-1, with D unclear. CDR3 length: 14 amino acids. Germline-derived CDR1 and CDR2 are SEHNR and FQNEAQ (reference sequence). Between the trimmed V and J ends, which lost 3 bases and 5 bases, there was a span of 11 bases. CDR3: CASSFEGRNNEQFF. The CDR3, as DNA: TGTGCCAGCAGCTTCGAAGGGCGGAACAATGAGCAGTTCTTC. The variable domain in full, completed from reference TRBV7-9 and TRBJ2-1, reads DTGVSQNPRHKITKRGQNVTFRCDPISEHNRLYWYRQTLGQGPEFLTYFQNEAQLEKSRLLSDRFSAERPKGSFSTLEIQRTEQGDSAMYLCASSFEGRNNEQFFGPGTRLTVL.

This clonotype appeared many times. The V and J genes are TRBV2 and TRBJ1-1, with D unclear. V lost 7 bases and J lost 1, with 13 bases in between. This CDR3 comprises 14 residues. The V gene's germline CDR1 is SNHLY and CDR2 FYNNEI. The CDR3 DNA is TGTGCCAGCACTAGGACCCGAAGGAACACTGAAGCTTTCTTT. It encodes CASTRTRRNTEAFF.

This sequence joins TRBV13 and TRBJ2-7; TRBD2 matches at 12 bases. The CDR3 length is 15 residues. V was pared by 2 bases and J by 7 bases, with 6 bases of the junction left unmatched. Looked up from germline, CDR1 is PRHDT and CDR2 is FYEKMQ (reference sequence). The CDR3 nucleotides read TGTGCCAGCAGCTTAAGACTAGCGGGAGCGGGGGAGCAGTACTTC. This codes for CASSLRLAGAGEQYF.

The chain is built from TRBV30 and TRBJ1-6, with D unclear. The V and J ends lost 0 bases and 7 bases respectively, with 10 bases between them. Germline lookup yields CDR1 GTSNPN and CDR2 SVGIG (reference sequence). The CDR3 runs 14 residues. The CDR3 sequence is CAWSVARINSPLHF. CDR3 coding DNA: TGTGCCTGGAGTGTAGCCCGGATCAATTCACCCCTCCACTTT. The variable domain in full, completed from reference TRBV30 and TRBJ1-6, reads SQTIHQWPATLVQPVGSPLSLECTVEGTSNPNLYWYRQAAGRGLQLLFYSVGIGQISSEVPQNLSASRPQDRQFILSSKKLLLSDSGFYLCAWSVARINSPLHFGNGTRLTVT.